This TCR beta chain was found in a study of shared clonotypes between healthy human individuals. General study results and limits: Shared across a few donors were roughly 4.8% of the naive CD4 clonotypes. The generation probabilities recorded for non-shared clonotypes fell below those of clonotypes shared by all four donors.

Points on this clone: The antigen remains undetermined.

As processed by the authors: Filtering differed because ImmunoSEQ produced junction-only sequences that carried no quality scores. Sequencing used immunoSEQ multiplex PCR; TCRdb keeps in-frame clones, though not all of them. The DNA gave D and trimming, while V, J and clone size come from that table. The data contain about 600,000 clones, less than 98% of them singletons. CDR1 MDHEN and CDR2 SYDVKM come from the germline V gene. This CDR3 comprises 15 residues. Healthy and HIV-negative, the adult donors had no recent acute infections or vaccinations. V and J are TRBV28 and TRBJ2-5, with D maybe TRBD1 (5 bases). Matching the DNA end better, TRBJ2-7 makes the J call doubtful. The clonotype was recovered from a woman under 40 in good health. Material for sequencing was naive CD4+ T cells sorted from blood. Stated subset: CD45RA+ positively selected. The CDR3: CASRTLGQGSYEQYF. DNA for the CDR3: TGTGCCAGCAGGACCCTGGGGCAGGGATCCTACGAGCAGTACTTC.